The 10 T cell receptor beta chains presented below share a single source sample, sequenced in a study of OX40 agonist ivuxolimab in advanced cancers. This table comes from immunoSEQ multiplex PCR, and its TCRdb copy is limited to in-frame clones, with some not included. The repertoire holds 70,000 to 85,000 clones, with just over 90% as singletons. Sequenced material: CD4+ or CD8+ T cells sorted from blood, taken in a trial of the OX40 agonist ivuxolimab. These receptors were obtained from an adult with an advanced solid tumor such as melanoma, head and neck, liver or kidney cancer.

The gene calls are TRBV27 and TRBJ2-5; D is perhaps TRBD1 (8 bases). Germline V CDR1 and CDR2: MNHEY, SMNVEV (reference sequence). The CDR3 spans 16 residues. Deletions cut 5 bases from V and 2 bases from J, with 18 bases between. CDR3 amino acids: CASSTLGQGGQETQYF. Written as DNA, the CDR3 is TGTGCCAGCAGTACCCTAGGACAGGGAGGGCAAGAGACCCAGTACTTC.

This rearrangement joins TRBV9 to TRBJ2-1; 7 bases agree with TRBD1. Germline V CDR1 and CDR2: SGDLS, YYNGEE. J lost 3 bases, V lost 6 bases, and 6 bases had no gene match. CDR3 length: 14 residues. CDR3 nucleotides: TGTGCCAGCAACAACCCAGGGGGCTACAATGAGCAGTTCTTC. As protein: CASNNPGGYNEQFF.

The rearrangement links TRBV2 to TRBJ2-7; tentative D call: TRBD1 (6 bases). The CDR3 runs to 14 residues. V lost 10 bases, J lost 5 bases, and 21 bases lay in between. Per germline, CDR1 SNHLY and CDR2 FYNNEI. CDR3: CATRGGRGPDEQYF. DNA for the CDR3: TGTGCCACCCGTGGTGGCAGGGGTCCCGACGAGCAGTACTTC.

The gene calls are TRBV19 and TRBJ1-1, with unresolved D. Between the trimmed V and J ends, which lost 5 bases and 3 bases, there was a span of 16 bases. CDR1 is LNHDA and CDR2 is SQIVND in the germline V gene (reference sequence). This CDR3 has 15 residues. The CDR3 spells CASSPRVLRDTEAFF. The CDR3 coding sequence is TGTGCCAGTAGTCCCCGGGTCCTTAGGGACACTGAAGCTTTCTTT. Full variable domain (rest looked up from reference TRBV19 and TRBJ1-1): DGGITQSPKYLFRKEGQNVTLSCEQNLNHDAMYWYRQDPGQGLRLIYYSQIVNDFQKGDIAEGYSVSREKKESFPLTVTSAQKNPTAFYLCASSPRVLRDTEAFFGQGTRLTVV.

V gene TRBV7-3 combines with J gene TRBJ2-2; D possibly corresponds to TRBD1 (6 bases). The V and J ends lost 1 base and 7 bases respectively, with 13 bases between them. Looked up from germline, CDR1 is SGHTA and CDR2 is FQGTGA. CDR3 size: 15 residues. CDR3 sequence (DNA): TGTGCCAGCAGCTTAATGTCAGGGGCTGGCGGGGAGCTGTTTTTT. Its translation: CASSLMSGAGGELFF.

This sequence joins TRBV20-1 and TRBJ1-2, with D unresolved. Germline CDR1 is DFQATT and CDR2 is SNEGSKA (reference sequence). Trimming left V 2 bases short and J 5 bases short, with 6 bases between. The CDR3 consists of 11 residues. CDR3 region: CSARSGYGYTF. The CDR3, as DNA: TGCAGTGCTAGAAGCGGATATGGCTACACCTTC.

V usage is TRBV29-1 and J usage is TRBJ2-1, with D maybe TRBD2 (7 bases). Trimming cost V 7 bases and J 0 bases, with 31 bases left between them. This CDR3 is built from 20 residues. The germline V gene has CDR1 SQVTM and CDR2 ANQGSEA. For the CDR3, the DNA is TGCAGCGCAAGGACAGTGCGTGGGAGGGCAGAACAACTCTCCTACAATGAGCAGTTCTTC. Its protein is CSARTVRGRAEQLSYNEQFF.

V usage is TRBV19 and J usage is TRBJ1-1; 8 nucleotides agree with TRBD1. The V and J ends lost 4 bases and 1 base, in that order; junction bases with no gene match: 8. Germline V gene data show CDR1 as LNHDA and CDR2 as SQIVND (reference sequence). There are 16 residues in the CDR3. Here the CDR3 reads CASSRGQGLRNTEAFF. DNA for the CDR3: TGTGCCAGTAGTAGAGGACAGGGTCTAAGGAACACTGAAGCTTTCTTT. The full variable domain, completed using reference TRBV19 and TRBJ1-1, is DGGITQSPKYLFRKEGQNVTLSCEQNLNHDAMYWYRQDPGQGLRLIYYSQIVNDFQKGDIAEGYSVSREKKESFPLTVTSAQKNPTAFYLCASSRGQGLRNTEAFFGQGTRLTVV.

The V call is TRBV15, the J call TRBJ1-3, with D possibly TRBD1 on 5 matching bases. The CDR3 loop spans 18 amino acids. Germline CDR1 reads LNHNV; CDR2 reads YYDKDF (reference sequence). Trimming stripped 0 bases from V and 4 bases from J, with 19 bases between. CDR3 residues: CATSREGVVPARGNTIYF. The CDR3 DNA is TGTGCCACCAGCAGAGAAGGGGTCGTCCCCGCCAGGGGAAACACCATATATTTT.

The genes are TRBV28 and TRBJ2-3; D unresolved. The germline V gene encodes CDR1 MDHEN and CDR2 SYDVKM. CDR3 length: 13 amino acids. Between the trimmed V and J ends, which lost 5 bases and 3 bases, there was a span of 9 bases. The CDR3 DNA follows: TGTGCCAGCAGTACCGTCGCGACAGATACGCAGTATTTT. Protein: CASSTVATDTQYF.